Listed here is a single T cell receptor (beta chain). Authors' processing steps: Nucleated cell number was recorded as an estimate derived from reference gene primer amplification. The protocol was immunoSEQ multiplex PCR, while the TCRdb copy is restricted to in-frame clones and leaves out a portion. V, J and clone size derive from that table, while D and trimming were established from the DNA sequence. The sample lists some 200,000 clones, roughly four fifths occurring once. This sample was included in a study of blood T cell repertoires in COVID-19. The wider study: Samples came from the United States, Italy and Spain, spanning acute and convalescent COVID-19. Nucleic acid was either cDNA or gDNA, and it came from T cells, B-cell-depleted T cells, or PBMCs.

The J segment lost 1 base and the V segment lost 2 bases, leaving 17 bases of the junction unmatched. The CDR3 loop spans 21 amino acids. Per the germline V gene, CDR1 is MNHEY and CDR2 is SVGEGT. The TCR sequence derives from a man younger than 45 with active or convalescent COVID-19. This sequence joins TRBV6-2 or TRBV6-3 and TRBJ2-1, with 10 bases fitting TRBD2. Sequenced sample: peripheral blood. CDR3 region: CASSYPTPLAGVARSYNEQFF. The DNA of the CDR3 is TGTGCCAGCAGTTACCCCACCCCCCTAGCGGGAGTAGCGAGGTCCTACAATGAGCAGTTCTTC.